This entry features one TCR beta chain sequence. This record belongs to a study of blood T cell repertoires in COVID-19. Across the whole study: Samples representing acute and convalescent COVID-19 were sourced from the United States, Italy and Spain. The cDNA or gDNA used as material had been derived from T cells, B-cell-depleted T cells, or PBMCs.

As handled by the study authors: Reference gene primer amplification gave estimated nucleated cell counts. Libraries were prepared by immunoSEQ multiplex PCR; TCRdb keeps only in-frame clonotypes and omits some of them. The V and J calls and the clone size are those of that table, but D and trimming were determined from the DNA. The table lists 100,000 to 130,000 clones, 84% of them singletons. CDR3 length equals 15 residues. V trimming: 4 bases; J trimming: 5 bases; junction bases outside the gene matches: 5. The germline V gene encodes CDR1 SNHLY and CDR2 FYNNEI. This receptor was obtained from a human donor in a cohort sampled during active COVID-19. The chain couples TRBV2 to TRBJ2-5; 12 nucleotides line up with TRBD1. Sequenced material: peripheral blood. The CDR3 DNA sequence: TGTGCCAGCAGTGCCGGGACAGGGGGCTTGGAGACCCAGTACTTC. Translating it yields CASSAGTGGLETQYF.